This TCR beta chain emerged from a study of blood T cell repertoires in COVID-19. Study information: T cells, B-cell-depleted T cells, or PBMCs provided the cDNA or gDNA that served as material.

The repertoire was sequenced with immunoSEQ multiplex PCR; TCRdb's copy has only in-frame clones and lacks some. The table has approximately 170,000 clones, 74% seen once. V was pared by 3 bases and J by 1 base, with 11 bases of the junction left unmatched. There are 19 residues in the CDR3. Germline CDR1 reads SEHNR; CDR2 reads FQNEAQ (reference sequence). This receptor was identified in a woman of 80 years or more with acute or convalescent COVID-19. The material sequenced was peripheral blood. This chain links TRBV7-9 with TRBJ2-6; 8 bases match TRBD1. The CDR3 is CASSLPRQGLSSGANVLTF. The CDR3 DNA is TGTGCCAGCAGCTTGCCTCGACAGGGGCTCAGTTCTGGGGCCAACGTCCTGACTTTC.